These 8 T cell receptor beta chains originate from one sample sequenced in a study of CD8 T cells in Susac syndrome. cDNA came from roughly 0.53 to 1 ug RNA primed by random hexamers. TCRdb re-derived calls from the immunoSEQ multiplex PCR reads in MiXCR, one entry per CDR3 protein. The sample includes over 350,000 distinct CDR3 sequences, approximately 85% of them seen just once. What was sequenced was CD8+ T cells from PBMCs. The receptors were sampled from a human donor with multiple sclerosis.

The rearrangement joins TRBV12-3 or TRBV12-4 to TRBJ2-7, with no clear D. The CDR3 is 13 residues long. Trimming took 8 bases from V and 1 from J, leaving 12 bases between them. CDR3 coding DNA: TGTGCCAGCCGGTCTATAGAGTCCTACGAGCAGTACTTC. Translating gives CASRSIESYEQYF.

This rearrangement joins TRBV6-5 to TRBJ2-1; D is uncertain. The CDR3 extends over 13 amino acids. CDR1 is MNHEY, CDR2 SVGAGI, per germline. V was cut by 3 bases and J by 6 bases, with 9 bases left in between. CDR3 sequence: CASSYAALNEQFF. CDR3 DNA: TGTGCCAGCAGTTATGCCGCCCTCAATGAGCAGTTCTTC.

The table lists this clonotype with a count of one. This chain connects TRBV2 to TRBJ2-2, with D unclear. The length of the CDR3 is 12 residues. From germline, CDR1 is SNHLY and CDR2 FYNNEI. V shed 10 bases and J shed 6 bases, with 12 bases lying between them. CDR3 nucleotides: TGTGCCATCCAAGTAACGTCCGGGGAGCTGTTTTTT. Its protein product is CAIQVTSGELFF. The full variable domain, its missing parts supplied by reference TRBV2 and TRBJ2-2, is EPEVTQTPSHQVTQMGQEVILRCVPISNHLYFYWYRQILGQKVEFLVSFYNNEISEKSEIFDDQFSVERPDGSNFTLKIRSTKLEDSAMYFCAIQVTSGELFFGEGSRLTVL.

The rearrangement links TRBV7-6 to TRBJ2-7; D not resolved. The CDR3 extends over 14 amino acids. Germline V gene sequence: CDR1 SGHVS, CDR2 FNYEAQ. Trimming shortened V by 6 bases and J by 0 bases, and 12 bases separated the two germline ends. DNA of the CDR3: TGTGCCAGCAGGAAATTGGAGAGCTCCTACGAGCAGTACTTC. Amino acid sequence: CASRKLESSYEQYF.

The genes are TRBV4-1 and TRBJ1-5; no clear D gene. This CDR3 is 13 amino acids long. CDR1 is MGHRA and CDR2 is YSYEKL in the germline V gene. Trimming cost V 3 bases and J 5 bases, with 8 bases left between them. The CDR3 DNA reads as TGCGCCAGCAGCCAGGGTACAGATCAGCCCCAGCATTTT. Translation gives CASSQGTDQPQHF.

The gene calls are TRBV4-1 and TRBJ2-1; unclear D gene. The V and J ends lost 2 bases and 4 bases respectively, with 6 bases between them. The V gene's germline CDR1 is MGHRA and CDR2 YSYEKL. This CDR3 comprises 13 residues. The CDR3 sequence: CASSQRIYNEQFF. CDR3 coding DNA: TGCGCCAGCAGCCAACGGATTTACAATGAGCAGTTCTTC.

This clonotype appeared once. The rearrangement uses TRBV25-1 and TRBJ2-7; 8 nucleotides match TRBD1. CDR1 and CDR2 from the germline V gene are MGHDK and SYGVNS. V was clipped by 3 bases and J by 5 bases; unmatched bases: 9. This CDR3 has 15 amino acids. CDR3 in amino acids: CASSDPGQAHDEQYF. The DNA of the CDR3 is TGTGCCAGCAGTGACCCGGGACAGGCTCACGACGAGCAGTACTTC.

The V call is TRBV27, the J call TRBJ2-1, with D unresolved. Germline V lookup: CDR1 MNHEY, CDR2 SMNVEV (reference sequence). This CDR3 region has 13 residues. Trimming left V 4 bases short and J 6 bases short, with 10 bases between. CDR3 loop: CASSYSLGNEQFF. Written as DNA, the CDR3 is TGTGCCAGCAGTTACTCTTTGGGCAATGAGCAGTTCTTC.